Shown below are 4 T cell receptor beta chains from a single sample sequenced in a study of T cells after posttransplantation cyclophosphamide. Treatment was busulfan-fludarabine conditioning, a marrow graft, and cyclophosphamide on days +3 and +4. Method: immunoSEQ multiplex PCR; TCRdb's copy keeps in-frame clones and lacks some. The specimen has roughly 13,000 clones, none found just once. The starting material was PBMCs, obtained about 1,200 days after allogeneic stem cell transplant with posttransplant cyclophosphamide. The receptor source for this set is a female patient aged 40-50 years who received an allogeneic stem cell transplant from a related donor, was CMV-positive, and had no GVHD. Some T cells may possibly be graft donor cells.

This clone has a count of ten or more. The genes are TRBV5-8 and TRBJ1-5; TRBD1 matches at 10 bases. Germline V gene sequence: CDR1 SGHTS, CDR2 YDEGEE. With 3 bases clipped from V and 4 bases from J, the junction kept 4 bases outside the gene matches. The CDR3 extends over 15 amino acids. CDR3 region: CASSSGQGVNQPQHF. The CDR3 DNA reads TGTGCCAGCAGCTCCGGACAGGGGGTTAATCAGCCCCAGCATTTT. Full variable domain (missing parts from reference TRBV5-8 and TRBJ1-5): EAGVTQSPTHLIKTRGQQATLRCSPISGHTSVYWYQQALGLGLQFLLWYDEGEERNRGNFPPRFSGRQFPNYSSELNVNALELEDSALYLCASSSGQGVNQPQHFGDGTRLSIL.

This clone was seen ten or more times. The CDR3 reads CASSPVQGYGYTF. The CDR3 DNA sequence: TGTGCCAGCTCACCCGTACAGGGGTATGGCTACACCTTC. The gene calls are TRBV18 and TRBJ1-2; 7 positions agree with TRBD1. Germline V gives CDR1 KGHSH, CDR2 LQKENI. V gave up 3 bases and J gave up 5 bases; unmatched junction bases: 3. The CDR3 runs 13 residues.

This clone was seen at least ten times. The chain combines TRBV27 with TRBJ2-2; 13 nucleotides align to TRBD2. The CDR3 length is 18 residues. Looked up from germline, CDR1 is MNHEY and CDR2 is SMNVEV (reference sequence). With 4 bases clipped from V and 1 base from J, the junction kept 6 bases outside the gene matches. Written as DNA, the CDR3 is TGTGCCAGCAGTTCAGGACTAGCGGGGGAGGTGAACACCGGGGAGCTGTTTTTT. Translation gives CASSSGLAGEVNTGELFF.

The table lists this clone with many counts. This chain connects TRBV18 to TRBJ1-4; the D is unclear. V was pared by 6 bases and J by 4 bases, with 9 bases between. The germline gives CDR1 KGHSH, CDR2 LQKENI. This CDR3 is 13 amino acids long. The CDR3 reads CASSPTSNEKLFF. CDR3 coding DNA: TGTGCCAGCTCCCCCACGAGTAATGAAAAACTGTTTTTT.